Listed below are T cell receptor beta chains from one sample, sequenced in a study of blood T cell repertoires in COVID-19. Some clones are missing from TCRdb's copy, which holds only in-frame ones; the method was immunoSEQ multiplex PCR. The sample includes 130,000 to 150,000 clones, over 70% seen only once; the top ten take 1.9%. The sample taken for sequencing was peripheral blood. These receptors all come from a woman aged 55-75 years with acute or convalescent COVID-19. CDR3s include the opening cysteine and the closing phenylalanine or tryptophan. A D gene is named only where the DNA matches it firmly. Rows give clone size only sometimes, using once, few, many, or a class for an expanded clone.

>TRBV1|TRBJ2-7|16|NA|NA
TGCACCAGCAGCTATGAGCGGGAGCAAAGGTCCTACGAGCAGTACTTC
CTSSYEREQRSYEQYF
>TRBV7-3|TRBJ2-1|16|TRBD2|NA
TGTGCCAGCAGCTTAACCATTGCTAGCGGGTTAAATGAGCAGTTCTTC
CASSLTIASGLNEQFF
>TRBV13|TRBJ2-3|15|NA|NA
TGTGCCAGCAGCTTAGCAGGGGAGTACACAGATACGCAGTATTTT
CASSLAGEYTDTQYF
>TRBV7-8|TRBJ1-6|15|NA|NA
TGTGCCAGCAGCTCCAGCCGGGGCTATAATTCACCCCTCCACTTT
CASSSSRGYNSPLHF
>TRBV6-5|TRBJ1-1|14|TRBD1|NA
TGTGCCAGCAGAACCACAGGGGCGGACACTGAAGCTTTCTTT
CASRTTGADTEAFF
>TRBV3-1/TRBV3-2|TRBJ2-5|13|NA|NA
TGTGCCAGCAGCCAAGAGTCGGGAGAGACCCAGTACTTC
CASSQESGETQYF
>TRBV7-9|TRBJ2-7|12|NA|few
TGTGCCAGCAGCCTCGGGACTTACGAGCAGTACTTC
CASSLGTYEQYF
>TRBV12-2|TRBJ2-2|18|NA|few
TGTGCAAGTCGCTTAAAGATAAGCGGGAGGGCCTCGGCCGGGGAGCTGTTTTTT
CASRLKISGRASAGELFF
>TRBV9|TRBJ2-7|16|TRBD2|NA
TGTGCCAGCAGCGTAGGTGCACTAGCGGGAGACTACGAGCAGTACTTC
CASSVGALAGDYEQYF
>TRBV6-5|TRBJ1-6|13|NA|few
TGTGCCAGCGCGGATTTTTATAATTCACCCCTCCACTTT
CASADFYNSPLHF
>TRBV5-5|TRBJ2-7|15|NA|NA
TGTGCCAGCAAAGGCGGCCCAATGGACTATGACGAGCAGTACTTC
CASKGGPMDYDEQYF
>TRBV18|TRBJ2-1|14|TRBD1|NA
TGTGCCAGCTCACCCGGGACAGGCTACAATGAGCAGTTCTTC
CASSPGTGYNEQFF
>TRBV9|TRBJ1-1|14|NA|NA
TGTGCCAGCAGCGTAGGGGGCCGGGGGAGTGAAGCTTTCTTT
CASSVGGRGSEAFF
>TRBV30|TRBJ1-3|16|NA|few
TGTGCCTGGAGTCTCAGGTCTAGCTTCTCTGGAAACACCATATATTTT
CAWSLRSSFSGNTIYF
>TRBV4-1|TRBJ2-7|15|NA|NA
TGCGCCAGCAGCCAATTTAGTGGCGGAACCTACGAGCAGTACTTC
CASSQFSGGTYEQYF
>TRBV27|TRBJ2-3|14|NA|NA
TGTGCCAGCAGGAGGAAGCCTGATACAGATACGCAGTATTTT
CASRRKPDTDTQYF
>TRBV18|TRBJ2-1|15|NA|few
TGTGCCAGCGCTAAAAGGGTGATAGCGGACAATGAGCAGTTCTTC
CASAKRVIADNEQFF
>TRBV27|TRBJ1-1|14|NA|NA
TGTGCCAGCAGTTTTCAGCGGACGATCACTGAAGCTTTCTTT
CASSFQRTITEAFF
>TRBV30|TRBJ1-1|13|NA|NA
TGTGCCTGGAGTTCCTCTTTGAACACTGAAGCTTTCTTT
CAWSSSLNTEAFF
>TRBV7-9|TRBJ2-1|16|NA|NA
TGTGCCAGCAGCTATCGACTGAGAAGCTCCTACAATGAGCAGTTCTTC
CASSYRLRSSYNEQFF
>TRBV6-5|TRBJ2-2|15|TRBD2|NA
TGTGCCAGCAGGGCACGGACTAGCGGGGTCGGGGAGCTGTTTTTT
CASRARTSGVGELFF
>TRBV19|TRBJ2-1|12|NA|NA
TGTGCCAGTCCCTCTCTAAACAATGAGCAGTTCTTC
CASPSLNNEQFF
>TRBV3-1/TRBV3-2|TRBJ2-7|12|NA|few
TGTGCCAGCCAGGGATTTCTCTACGAGCAGTACTTC
CASQGFLYEQYF
>TRBV10-1|TRBJ2-3|16|TRBD2|NA
TGCGCCAGCTCAACTAGCGGGAGGGGGAGCACAGATACGCAGTATTTT
CASSTSGRGSTDTQYF
>TRBV7-9|TRBJ1-1|15|TRBD1|NA
TGTGCCAGCAGCGAAACAGGGGGCATGAACACTGAAGCTTTCTTT
CASSETGGMNTEAFF
>TRBV11-2|TRBJ2-7|18|TRBD2|NA
TGTGCCAGCAGCTTAGGGGGACTAGCGGGAGGTAGGGCCTACGAGCAGTACTTC
CASSLGGLAGGRAYEQYF
>TRBV19|TRBJ1-2|15|TRBD1|NA
TGTGCCAGTACCACAGGACAGGGCCATTACTATGGCTACACCTTC
CASTTGQGHYYGYTF
>TRBV18|TRBJ2-7|14|TRBD2|NA
TGTGCCAGCTCACCAAGACTAGCGGCCTACGAGCAGTACTTC
CASSPRLAAYEQYF
>TRBV7-6|TRBJ2-2|17|TRBD2|few
TGTGCCAGCAGCCCCAAACCGACTAGCATGTACACCGGGGAGCTGTTTTTT
CASSPKPTSMYTGELFF
>TRBV19|TRBJ2-7|17|TRBD2|NA
TGTGCCAGTAGCCTTCCACCCGGGACTAGCGGATTCTACGGGCAGTACTTC
CASSLPPGTSGFYGQYF
>TRBV19|TRBJ1-2|16|NA|NA
TGTGCCAGTAGTACATGGACAGATCATAACTACTATGGCTACACCTTC
CASSTWTDHNYYGYTF
>TRBV19|TRBJ2-7|15|TRBD2|NA
TGTGCCAGTAGTCTGCTAGCGGACCCTTCCTACGAGCAGTACTTC
CASSLLADPSYEQYF
>TRBV5-1|TRBJ1-2|12|NA|NA
TGCGCCGGCAGCGAGGGCCTTTATGGCTACACCTTC
CAGSEGLYGYTF
>TRBV30|TRBJ1-2|13|NA|NA
TGTGCCTGGAGTGGGGGAGGGGGCTATGGCTACACCTTC
CAWSGGGGYGYTF
>TRBV14|TRBJ2-3|15|TRBD2|NA
TGTGCCAGCAGCCCCGGACTAGCGGGGACAGATACGCAGTATTTT
CASSPGLAGTDTQYF
>TRBV5-1|TRBJ2-3|13|NA|once
TGCGCCAGCAGCTTCCAGAGGACAGATACGCAGTATTTT
CASSFQRTDTQYF
>TRBV5-6|TRBJ1-5|16|TRBD1|NA
TGTGCCAGCAGCTTAATGACAGGGGGAAACAATCAGCCCCAGCATTTT
CASSLMTGGNNQPQHF
>TRBV7-8|TRBJ1-5|15|NA|NA
TGTGCCAGCAGCTTATCTGTAGGAGGGGTTCAGCCCCAGCATTTT
CASSLSVGGVQPQHF
>TRBV11-3|TRBJ2-1|16|TRBD2|NA
TGTGCCAGCAGCTCGGGACTAGCGGGAGGGTACAATGAGCAGTTCTTC
CASSSGLAGGYNEQFF
>TRBV6-1|TRBJ2-3|13|NA|once
TGTGCCAGCAGTGAGATAAGGGGAGGCACGCAGTATTTT
CASSEIRGGTQYF
>TRBV7-9|TRBJ2-2|14|NA|NA
TGTGCCAGCAGCTTGAGCGCGCTCACCGGGGAGCTGTTTTTT
CASSLSALTGELFF
>TRBV5-6|TRBJ1-2|16|TRBD1|NA
TGTGCCAGCAGCTCCCCGGGACAGGTCTCCTCGTATGGCTACACCTTC
CASSSPGQVSSYGYTF
>TRBV11-2|TRBJ1-1|14|TRBD1|NA
TGTGCCAGCAGCTTGAAGGACAGGGGGTTGTCGGCTTTCTTT
CASSLKDRGLSAFF
>TRBV3-1/TRBV3-2|TRBJ2-1|16|NA|NA
TGTGCCAGCAGCCTAACTGCCAGCGGAGTAGACAATGAGCAGTTCTTC
CASSLTASGVDNEQFF
>TRBV27|TRBJ1-2|15|NA|NA
TGTGCCAGCAGCCCCGGCAGGGTCAACCTCTATGGCTACACCTTC
CASSPGRVNLYGYTF
>TRBV3-1/TRBV3-2|TRBJ2-5|13|NA|NA
TGTGCCAGCAGAGTGGGGGGACAAGAGACCCAGTACTTC
CASRVGGQETQYF
>TRBV7-2|TRBJ1-2|13|NA|NA
TGTGCCAGCAGCTTGAGAGCCAACTATGGCTACACCTTC
CASSLRANYGYTF
>TRBV7-8|TRBJ1-1|15|NA|NA
TGTGCCAGCAGCTTATTTGGGCAAGCGAACACTGAAGCTTTCTTT
CASSLFGQANTEAFF
>TRBV7-7|TRBJ2-3|15|NA|NA
TGTGCTAGCAGCTCGAGCGGGCTGGGGACAGATACGCAGTATTTT
CASSSSGLGTDTQYF
>TRBV28|TRBJ2-1|16|NA|once
TGTGCCAGCAGTCCAAGAACAGGGTTTTCCTACAATGAGCAGTTCTTC
CASSPRTGFSYNEQFF
>TRBV30|TRBJ2-1|15|TRBD1|NA
TGTGCCTGGAGCTCCGGGACAGGGTCGTACAATGAGCAGTTCTTC
CAWSSGTGSYNEQFF
>TRBV19|TRBJ1-1|15|TRBD1|few
TGTGCCAGTAGTATCACCGGGACAGGGCTGACTGAAGCTTTCTTT
CASSITGTGLTEAFF
>TRBV5-4|TRBJ2-3|14|NA|NA
TGTGCCAGCAGCTCGCGGACTTACACAGATACGCAGTATTTT
CASSSRTYTDTQYF
>TRBV5-4|TRBJ1-4|14|NA|NA
TGTGCCAGCAGCTCGGGGTCCGAAAATGAAAAACTGTTTTTT
CASSSGSENEKLFF
>TRBV11-2|TRBJ2-1|15|TRBD2|NA
TGTGCCAGCAGCTTAGGGCTAGCGGGAGGCGATGAGCAGTTCTTC
CASSLGLAGGDEQFF